Following are 19 T cell receptor beta chains from one sample sequenced in a study of beta chain features in type 1 diabetes. Investigators reverse transcribed all isolated RNA, so they sequenced expressed TCRB transcripts. Produced via immunoSEQ multiplex PCR; TCRdb's table is partial and in-frame only. In the table there are some 270,000 clones, 13% to 15% of which are singletons. The sequenced sample consisted of naive CD4+ T cells from blood. These receptors originate from a woman between 40 and 50 years old in good health.

This clone has more than one count but fewer than ten. This chain links TRBV28 with TRBJ2-2, with a weak D call TRBD1 (6 bases). Trimming stripped 8 bases from V and 1 base from J, with 11 bases between. This CDR3 is 14 amino acids long. Germline V gene sequence: CDR1 MDHEN, CDR2 SYDVKM. As DNA, the CDR3 is TGTGCCAGCTATGGACAGCAGAACACCGGGGAGCTGTTTTTT. It codes for CASYGQQNTGELFF.

This chain connects TRBV5-1 to TRBJ2-7; TRBD1 matches 8 bases. This CDR3 spans 15 amino acids. Germline lookup yields CDR1 SGHRS and CDR2 YFSETQ. V shed 2 bases, J shed 5 bases, and the junction held 9 bases outside the gene matches. CDR3 coding DNA: TGCGCCAGCAGCTTAGCCGGACAGGGCGTCGACGAGCAGTACTTC. It encodes CASSLAGQGVDEQYF.

The V gene is TRBV5-1, the J gene TRBJ2-7; 8 bases fit TRBD2. The ends lost 8 bases at V and 3 bases at J; junction bases unmatched: 7. This CDR3 is built from 13 residues. CDR1 is SGHRS, CDR2 YFSETQ, per germline. The CDR3 nucleotides read TGCGCCAGTACCTCCGGGACTAGCTACGAGCAGTACTTC. Protein: CASTSGTSYEQYF.

The chain has TRBV19 and TRBJ1-2; 10 positions match TRBD1. The germline V gene has CDR1 LNHDA and CDR2 SQIVND (reference sequence). After removal of 0 bases from V and 4 bases from J, the junction contained 8 bases not matched to a gene. The CDR3 runs to 17 residues. Here the CDR3 DNA reads TGTGCCAGTAGTATAGATCTTGGGACAGGGGATTTCTATGGCTACACCTTC. Its protein is CASSIDLGTGDFYGYTF.

The V and J genes are TRBV18 and TRBJ1-2; a weak D match, TRBD1 (6 bases). Trimming removed 3 bases from V and 5 bases from J, with 16 bases in between. Germline V gene sequence: CDR1 KGHSH, CDR2 LQKENI. The CDR3 is 15 amino acids. CDR3 coding DNA: TGTGCCAGCTCACCTCGACAGGTTGATGCATATGGCTACACCTTC. Protein product: CASSPRQVDAYGYTF.

This clone was counted between two and nine times. V usage is TRBV5-1 and J usage is TRBJ1-6, with D possibly TRBD1 on 5 matching bases. The V end was cut by 0 bases, the J end by 7 bases, with 8 bases between. Germline CDR1 reads SGHRS; CDR2 reads YFSETQ. The CDR3 length is 14 residues. The CDR3 nucleotides read TGCGCCAGCAGCTTGGAGACAGAAAATTCACCCCTCCACTTT. Translated, it gives CASSLETENSPLHF. The whole variable domain, remainder taken from reference TRBV5-1 and TRBJ1-6, is KAGVTQTPRYLIKTRGQQVTLSCSPISGHRSVSWYQQTPGQGLQFLFEYFSETQRNKGNFPGRFSGRQFSNSRSEMNVSTLELGDSALYLCASSLETENSPLHFGNGTRLTVT.

The rearrangement uses TRBV1 and TRBJ2-1; the listed D gene, TRBD2, was not tested against the DNA. TRBV1 is termed a pseudogene. CDR3 length equals 19 residues. This chain's CDR3 is CTSRPIAGELKPSYNEQFF. The CDR3 DNA reads as TGCACCAGCAGGCCCATAGCGGGGGAGCTAAAACCCTCCTACAATGAGCAGTTCTTC.

The chain combines TRBV6-6 with TRBJ1-1; 7 bases are shared with TRBD1. CDR3 size: 12 residues. CDR1 MNHNY and CDR2 SVGAGI come from the germline V gene (reference sequence). V trimming: 10 bases; J trimming: 4 bases; junction bases outside the gene matches: 6. CDR3 region: CATYRGGTEAFF. In nucleotides, the CDR3 is TGTGCCACCTACAGGGGTGGCACTGAAGCTTTCTTT.

This clone was seen a handful of times. The J gene is TRBJ2-1, the V gene TRBV5-1; D might be TRBD2 (6 bases). V lost 6 bases and J 7 bases, leaving 20 bases between the germline ends. Germline CDR1 is SGHRS and CDR2 is YFSETQ. The CDR3 covers 15 residues. The CDR3 DNA is TGCGCCAGCAAAGCCTCGGGGACTGGTTGGAATGAGCAGTTCTTC. It yields the protein CASKASGTGWNEQFF.

The rearrangement joins TRBV5-4 to TRBJ2-5, with D possibly TRBD2 on 5 matching bases. Germline loops: CDR1 SGHNT, CDR2 YYREEE (reference sequence). V was shortened by 4 bases and J by 7 bases, with 11 bases between the two germline ends. This CDR3 is built from 12 residues. The CDR3 loop reads CASSRDTGTQYF. DNA for the CDR3: TGTGCCAGCAGCCGGGATACGGGGACCCAGTACTTC. Full variable domain (missing parts from reference TRBV5-4 and TRBJ2-5): ETGVTQSPTHLIKTRGQQVTLRCSSQSGHNTVSWYQQALGQGPQFIFQYYREEENGRGNFPPRFSGLQFPNYSSELNVNALELDDSALYLCASSRDTGTQYFGPGTRLLVL.

This clone was seen more than once but under ten times. V usage is TRBV5-6 and J usage is TRBJ2-1; tentatively, D is TRBD2 (5 bases). CDR1 and CDR2 (germline): SGHDT, YYEEEE. The V and J ends lost 0 bases and 10 bases respectively, with 17 bases between them. The CDR3 totals 15 residues. The DNA of the CDR3 is TGTGCCAGCAGCTTGGACAGCCTAGCTACGGAGGAGCAGTTCTTC. Its translation is CASSLDSLATEEQFF.

The chain employs TRBV12-5 and TRBJ2-5; 9 nucleotides match TRBD1. TRBJ2-7 explains the end of the DNA better; the J call may be wrong. The germline V gene encodes CDR1 LGHNT and CDR2 FRNRAP. The CDR3 covers 14 residues. The CDR3, as DNA: TGTGCTAGTGGCCCAGGACAGGGGACCTACGAGCAGTACTTC. Translating it yields CASGPGQGTYEQYF.

This clone was picked up a small number of times. The chain employs TRBV7-2 and TRBJ2-3; D remains ambiguous. Germline assignment: CDR1 SGHTA and CDR2 FQGNSA. This CDR3 is built from 15 residues. V lost 6 bases and J lost 0, with 13 bases in between. The chain's CDR3 is CASSTQVTSTDTQYF. The CDR3 nucleotides read TGTGCCAGCAGTACCCAGGTTACTAGCACAGATACGCAGTATTTT. Together with reference TRBV7-2 and TRBJ2-3, the CDR3 gives the full variable domain: GAGVSQSPSNKVTEKGKDVELRCDPISGHTALYWYRQSLGQGLEFLIYFQGNSAPDKSGLPSDRFSAERTGGSVSTLTIQRTQQEDSAVYLCASSTQVTSTDTQYFGPGTRLTVL.

This clone has a handful of counts. The chain has TRBV25-1 and TRBJ1-1; D is perhaps TRBD1 (5 bases). The CDR3 spans 14 residues. Germline V CDR1 and CDR2: MGHDK, SYGVNS. V gave up 2 bases and J gave up 4 bases, with 11 bases separating them. CDR3 nucleotide sequence: TGTGCCAGCAGTGAACTCGGGGGGGGCACTGAAGCTTTCTTT. Amino acids: CASSELGGGTEAFF.

This clone was found a few times. The chain links TRBV5-1 to TRBJ2-1, with a weak D call TRBD2 (6 bases). V was shortened by 7 bases and J by 5 bases, with 25 bases between the two germline ends. This CDR3 contains 17 residues. Germline V lookup: CDR1 SGHRS, CDR2 YFSETQ. The DNA for the CDR3 is TGCGCCAGCTATATCCCGGGAGCCGCAAGACCTAACAATGAGCAGTTCTTC. This gives the protein CASYIPGAARPNNEQFF.

The chain is built from TRBV19 and TRBJ2-7, with unresolved D. V was shortened by 4 bases and J by 1 base, with 8 bases between the two germline ends. CDR1 is LNHDA, CDR2 SQIVND, per germline (reference sequence). CDR3 size: 13 residues. CDR3 nucleotides: TGTGCCAGTAGTAGAGGCCCTTCCTACGAGCAGTACTTC. This translates into CASSRGPSYEQYF. Full variable domain (rest looked up from reference TRBV19 and TRBJ2-7): DGGITQSPKYLFRKEGQNVTLSCEQNLNHDAMYWYRQDPGQGLRLIYYSQIVNDFQKGDIAEGYSVSREKKESFPLTVTSAQKNPTAFYLCASSRGPSYEQYFGPGTRLTVT.

A few counts support this clone. V is TRBV27 and J is TRBJ2-7, with D uncertain. Germline V gene data show CDR1 as MNHEY and CDR2 as SMNVEV (reference sequence). The CDR3 is 13 amino acids. V was shortened by 6 bases and J by 4 bases, with 13 bases between the two germline ends. The CDR3 region has the DNA TGTGCCAGCAGGCCCGCACAACTATACGAGCAGTACTTC. Its protein is CASRPAQLYEQYF.

The table lists this clone with a few counts. The chain uses TRBV14 and TRBJ1-4; TRBD1 matches 8 bases. Germline CDR1 SGHDN, CDR2 FVKESK. Germline trimming cut 6 bases from V and 5 bases from J; bases unmatched to any gene: 5. This CDR3 is 14 amino acids long. For the CDR3, the DNA is TGTGCCAGCAGGAGGACAGGGCTAAATGAAAAACTGTTTTTT. This translates into CASRRTGLNEKLFF.

This clone has only a few counts. The chain carries TRBV9 and TRBJ2-4; D unresolved. There are 13 residues in the CDR3. Trimming pared 0 bases from V and 10 bases from J, leaving 11 bases between. CDR1 and CDR2 from the germline V gene are SGDLS and YYNGEE. CDR3 sequence: CASSVEVTGIQYF. In DNA form, the CDR3 reads TGTGCCAGCAGCGTAGAGGTTACCGGGATTCAGTACTTC.